The 30 T cell receptor beta chains listed next were all sequenced from one sample in a study of long-term antiretroviral therapy in people with HIV. The assay, immunoSEQ v3.0, was run at survey level. Sequencing was performed with immunoSEQ multiplex PCR; in TCRdb, only in-frame clones are kept and a portion is missing. The sample lists 25,000 to 30,000 clones, 75% to 90% seen once, with less than 8.5% in the top ten. This sample comprised unsorted PBMCs, obtained 3.2 years before starting antiretroviral therapy. These receptors were collected from a man over 45 with HIV.

This chain joins TRBV28 and TRBJ1-5; 7 nucleotides match TRBD1. The germline CDR1 and CDR2 sequences are MDHEN and SYDVKM. J gave up 1 base and V 7 bases, and 7 bases lay outside the gene matches. The length of the CDR3 is 15 residues. CDR3 sequence: CASTQGQASNQPQHF. CDR3 nucleotide sequence: TGTGCCAGCACTCAAGGACAGGCGAGCAATCAGCCCCAGCATTTT.

This clone was counted a single time. J is TRBJ1-1 and V is TRBV5-1; D possibly corresponds to TRBD1 (6 bases). The germline CDR1 and CDR2 sequences are SGHRS and YFSETQ. Trimming left V 0 bases short and J 8 bases short, with 14 bases between. The CDR3 length is 14 residues. CDR3: CASSLGFPDSEAFF. As DNA, the CDR3 is TGCGCCAGCAGCTTGGGATTTCCGGACAGCGAAGCTTTCTTT.

This chain connects TRBV19 to TRBJ1-6; no definite D call. Per germline, CDR1 LNHDA and CDR2 SQIVND (reference sequence). This CDR3 comprises 14 residues. Deletions cut 6 bases from V and 9 bases from J, with 15 bases between. In DNA form, the CDR3 reads TGTGCCAGTAGCCCAACCTTTGGAGGTTCACCCCTCCACTTT. Its protein is CASSPTFGGSPLHF.

The chain is built from TRBV5-1 and TRBJ2-5; 12 nucleotides line up with TRBD2. Germline loops: CDR1 SGHRS, CDR2 YFSETQ. This CDR3 is 16 amino acids long. V was pared by 4 bases and J by 5 bases, with 9 bases of the junction left unmatched. The CDR3 sequence is CASSRGSSGREETQYF. In DNA form, the CDR3 reads TGCGCCAGCAGCCGGGGGTCTAGCGGGAGGGAGGAGACCCAGTACTTC.

The genes are TRBV5-1 and TRBJ2-1; a weak D match, TRBD2 (6 bases). The germline gives CDR1 SGHRS, CDR2 YFSETQ. Trimming cost V 2 bases and J 5 bases, with 17 bases left between them. The CDR3 loop spans 16 amino acids. The CDR3: CASSFRLGGFNNEQFF. The DNA of the CDR3 is TGCGCCAGCAGCTTCCGACTGGGGGGATTCAACAATGAGCAGTTCTTC.

This clone appeared a single time. The chain is built from TRBV7-9 and TRBJ1-2, with unresolved D. With 4 bases removed from V and 4 bases from J, the gap between germline ends came to 7 bases. Germline CDR1 and CDR2: SEHNR and FQNEAQ (reference sequence). The CDR3 totals 12 residues. This chain's CDR3 is CASSSWTYGYTF. The DNA of the CDR3 is TGTGCCAGCAGCTCCTGGACCTATGGCTACACCTTC. Filled out from reference TRBV7-9 and TRBJ1-2, the complete variable domain reads DTGVSQNPRHKITKRGQNVTFRCDPISEHNRLYWYRQTLGQGPEFLTYFQNEAQLEKSRLLSDRFSAERPKGSFSTLEIQRTEQGDSAMYLCASSSWTYGYTFGSGTRLTVV.

In its sample, this clone was seen a few times. The chain combines TRBV7-9 with TRBJ2-7; perhaps D is TRBD1 or TRBD2 (5 bases each). CDR3 size: 15 residues. In germline, CDR1 is SEHNR, CDR2 FQNEAQ (reference sequence). V was shortened by 1 base and J by 4 bases, with 14 bases between the two germline ends. The CDR3 coding sequence is TGTGCCAGCAGCTTAGGGCAGGGCGGGCCGTACGAGCAGTACTTC. Translating gives CASSLGQGGPYEQYF.

The V call is TRBV7-3, the J call TRBJ2-1; either TRBD1 or TRBD2 may supply D (5 bases each). The CDR3 is made up of 13 amino acids. Germline V gives CDR1 SGHTA, CDR2 FQGTGA. Between the trimmed V and J ends, which lost 3 bases and 13 bases, there was a span of 16 bases. The CDR3 DNA sequence: TGTGCCAGCAGCTTGGGACCATTTGAAAGTCAGTTCTTC. Translating it yields CASSLGPFESQFF. The full variable domain, with the rest looked up from reference TRBV7-3 and TRBJ2-1, is GAGVSQTPSNKVTEKGKYVELRCDPISGHTALYWYRQSLGQGPEFLIYFQGTGAADDSGLPNDRFFAVRPEGSVSTLKIQRTERGDSAVYLCASSLGPFESQFFGPGTRLTVL.

CDR3 protein: CASSSIYGYTF. CDR3 bases: TGTGCCAGCAGTTCGATCTATGGCTACACCTTC. The chain joins TRBV28 to TRBJ1-2; D not resolved. Trimming left V 4 bases short and J 4 bases short, with 4 bases between. Germline-derived CDR1 and CDR2 are MDHEN and SYDVKM. The CDR3 loop spans 11 amino acids.

The gene calls are TRBV29-1 and TRBJ2-7; possibly TRBD1 for D (6 bases). Germline assignment: CDR1 SQVTM and CDR2 ANQGSEA. V lost 8 bases and J 0 bases, leaving 17 bases between the germline ends. This CDR3 is 14 amino acids long. The CDR3 reads CSTRQAAGSYEQYF. The CDR3 coding sequence is TGCAGCACGAGACAGGCCGCGGGCTCCTACGAGCAGTACTTC.

The rearrangement links TRBV5-1 to TRBJ2-2; D possibly uses TRBD1 or TRBD2 (5 bases each). This CDR3 region has 15 residues. The germline CDR1 and CDR2 sequences are SGHRS and YFSETQ. Trimming removed 6 bases from V and 4 bases from J, with 16 bases in between. The CDR3 DNA follows: TGCGCCAGCACGGTAACGGCAGGGACCACCGGGGAGCTGTTTTTT. Amino acid sequence: CASTVTAGTTGELFF.

This clone showed up just a few times. The chain joins TRBV18 to TRBJ1-1; D gene unclear. The CDR3 is 13 amino acids. Trimming took 2 bases from V and 2 from J, leaving 6 bases between them. CDR1 is KGHSH and CDR2 is LQKENI in the germline V gene. CDR3 DNA: TGTGCCAGCTCACCAGGGGTTAACACTGAAGCTTTCTTT. This encodes CASSPGVNTEAFF. Complete variable domain (other parts from reference TRBV18 and TRBJ1-1): NAGVMQNPRHLVRRRGQEARLRCSPMKGHSHVYWYRQLPEEGLKFMVYLQKENIIDESGMPKERFSAEFPKEGPSILRIQQVVRGDSAAYFCASSPGVNTEAFFGQGTRLTVV.

This rearrangement joins TRBV7-2 to TRBJ1-4; no definite D call. Germline values: CDR1 SGHTA, CDR2 FQGNSA. This CDR3 region has 13 residues. The germline V and J ends were trimmed by 1 base and 8 bases, with 8 bases remaining between them. As DNA, the CDR3 is TGTGCCAGCAGCTTAGAGCCCGAGGAAAAACTGTTTTTT. This encodes CASSLEPEEKLFF.

This clone was detected once. Other DNA sequences in the same sample also yield this CDR3. The chain uses TRBV18 and TRBJ2-5; the D is unclear. The CDR3 is 12 residues long. V gave up 2 bases and J gave up 1 base, with 2 bases separating them. Germline lookup yields CDR1 KGHSH and CDR2 LQKENI. The CDR3 nucleotides are TGTGCCAGCTCACCATCCCAAGAGACCCAGTACTTC. Translated, it gives CASSPSQETQYF.

The chain is built from TRBV19 and TRBJ1-1; perhaps TRBD1 as D (5 bases). CDR3 size: 14 residues. The V end lost 1 base, the J end lost 4 bases, and 10 bases lay between the germline ends. Germline CDR1 is LNHDA and CDR2 is SQIVND (reference sequence). CDR3 amino acids: CASSIGAGPTEAFF. CDR3 DNA: TGTGCCAGTAGTATAGGGGCGGGGCCCACTGAAGCTTTCTTT. The variable domain in full, with the rest retrieved from reference TRBV19 and TRBJ1-1, is DGGITQSPKYLFRKEGQNVTLSCEQNLNHDAMYWYRQDPGQGLRLIYYSQIVNDFQKGDIAEGYSVSREKKESFPLTVTSAQKNPTAFYLCASSIGAGPTEAFFGQGTRLTVV.

The chain carries TRBV5-5 and TRBJ1-1, with a weak D call TRBD1 (6 bases). The CDR3 contains 13 residues. Germline V gives CDR1 SGHKS, CDR2 YYEKEE (reference sequence). The V end was cut by 2 bases, the J end by 3 bases, with 8 bases between. The CDR3 loop reads CASSFRGHTEAFF. The CDR3 coding sequence is TGTGCCAGCAGCTTCCGGGGGCACACTGAAGCTTTCTTT.

V usage is TRBV5-1 and J usage is TRBJ2-5; 8 bases are a match to TRBD2. With 2 bases clipped from V and 3 bases from J, the junction kept 9 bases outside the gene matches. Germline V gene lookup returns CDR1 SGHRS and CDR2 YFSETQ. The CDR3 is 16 residues long. The DNA for the CDR3 is TGCGCCAGCAGCTTAGGACTAGCAGGGACCGAAGAGACCCAGTACTTC. The encoded protein is CASSLGLAGTEETQYF. The whole variable domain, remainder taken from reference TRBV5-1 and TRBJ2-5, is KAGVTQTPRYLIKTRGQQVTLSCSPISGHRSVSWYQQTPGQGLQFLFEYFSETQRNKGNFPGRFSGRQFSNSRSEMNVSTLELGDSALYLCASSLGLAGTEETQYFGPGTRLLVL.

V usage is TRBV19 and J usage is TRBJ1-2; a weak D match, TRBD1 (6 bases). The germline CDR1 and CDR2 sequences are LNHDA and SQIVND (reference sequence). The CDR3 is 15 amino acids. V was trimmed by 3 bases and J by 8 bases, leaving 19 bases between them. CDR3 loop: CASSIRTDGGGGYTF. The CDR3 DNA reads as TGTGCCAGTAGTATTCGGACAGATGGGGGAGGAGGCTACACCTTC.

The chain couples TRBV7-9 to TRBJ2-3; perhaps TRBD2 as D (6 bases). Per germline, CDR1 SEHNR and CDR2 FQNEAQ (reference sequence). The V gene lost 5 bases and the J gene lost 6 bases, with 15 bases spanning the gap. The CDR3 length is 14 residues. CDR3 in DNA: TGTGCCAGCAGCCATAAGCGACGGGGGGATACGCAGTATTTT. Protein sequence: CASSHKRRGDTQYF.

This chain joins TRBV18 and TRBJ1-4, with D unresolved. V shed 5 bases and J shed 5 bases, with 12 bases lying between them. The CDR3 spans 14 residues. Germline V gene sequence: CDR1 KGHSH, CDR2 LQKENI. CDR3: CASSKEADNEKLFF. CDR3 coding DNA: TGTGCCAGCTCAAAGGAGGCGGACAATGAAAAACTGTTTTTT.

On this clone: The identical CDR3 is also encoded by other nucleotide sequences in the sample. The V call is TRBV5-1, the J call TRBJ1-5; D perhaps matches TRBD1 (5 bases). This CDR3 has 13 residues. With 5 bases removed from V and 0 bases from J, the gap between germline ends came to 6 bases. Germline V gene sequence: CDR1 SGHRS, CDR2 YFSETQ. In nucleotides, the CDR3 is TGCGCCAGCAGGGGGGATAGCAATCAGCCCCAGCATTTT. Protein: CASRGDSNQPQHF.

The chain has TRBV23-1 and TRBJ1-4; TRBD1 aligns across 9 bases. TRBV23-1 has ORF status, its function being uncertain. V trimming: 2 bases; J trimming: 5 bases; junction bases outside the gene matches: 9. There are 17 residues in the CDR3. The CDR3 coding sequence is TGCGCCAGCAGTCAACCGAACCGGGACAGGGAAAATGAAAAACTGTTTTTT. Translating gives CASSQPNRDRENEKLFF.

The chain couples TRBV7-2 to TRBJ1-2; tentative D call: TRBD1 (6 bases). CDR1 and CDR2 from the germline V gene are SGHTA and FQGNSA. The CDR3 runs 16 residues. V was pared by 5 bases and J by 7 bases, with 23 bases between. CDR3 in DNA: TGTGCCAGCAGCCCTGGGGGGGCGCCTTGGGGTTTTGGCTACACCTTC. It encodes CASSPGGAPWGFGYTF.

The chain has TRBV7-6 and TRBJ1-2; possibly TRBD1 for D (6 bases). V lost 6 bases and J 10 bases, leaving 15 bases between the germline ends. The CDR3 spans 12 residues. Germline CDR1 SGHVS, CDR2 FNYEAQ. The DNA for the CDR3 is TGTGCCAGCAGTCCAAACAGGGTGGTCTACACCTTC. Translated: CASSPNRVVYTF. The whole variable domain, filled in from reference TRBV7-6 and TRBJ1-2, reads GAGVSQSPRYKVTKRGQDVALRCDPISGHVSLYWYRQALGQGPEFLTYFNYEAQQDKSGLPNDRFSAERPEGSISTLTIQRTEQRDSAMYRCASSPNRVVYTFGSGTRLTVV.

The rearrangement uses TRBV30 and TRBJ1-5; 7 nucleotides line up with TRBD1. CDR3 length: 13 amino acids. The V segment lost 3 bases and the J segment 6 bases; nucleotides outside the gene matches: 5. Germline values: CDR1 GTSNPN, CDR2 SVGIG (reference sequence). This CDR3 reads CAWRSTGSQPQHF. The CDR3 DNA follows: TGTGCCTGGAGATCGACAGGGAGTCAGCCCCAGCATTTT. Full variable domain (rest looked up from reference TRBV30 and TRBJ1-5): SQTIHQWPATLVQPVGSPLSLECTVEGTSNPNLYWYRQAAGRGLQLLFYSVGIGQISSEVPQNLSASRPQDRQFILSSKKLLLSDSGFYLCAWRSTGSQPQHFGDGTRLSIL.

This chain uses TRBV6-1 with TRBJ2-6; a weak D match, TRBD2 (5 bases). The CDR3 sequence is 16 residues long. The germline V gene has CDR1 MNHNS and CDR2 SASEGT. Deletions cut 0 bases from V and 3 bases from J, with 9 bases between. The CDR3 sequence: CASSEASGDGANVLTF. The CDR3 DNA reads TGTGCCAGCAGTGAAGCTTCCGGGGATGGGGCCAACGTCCTGACTTTC.

V usage is TRBV6-4 and J usage is TRBJ2-3; 9 bases agree with TRBD2. V lost 6 bases and J lost 4; bases outside the gene matches: 8. Germline V gene sequence: CDR1 MRHNA, CDR2 SNTAGT. This CDR3 comprises 15 residues. The CDR3 here is CASSIAGVEADTQYF. CDR3 nucleotide sequence: TGTGCCAGCAGCATAGCGGGAGTTGAGGCAGATACGCAGTATTTT.

This clone was detected once. The chain carries TRBV5-1 and TRBJ1-3; D is possibly TRBD1 (5 bases). CDR1 and CDR2 (germline): SGHRS, YFSETQ. The CDR3 is 16 residues long. V lost 0 bases, J lost 0 bases, and 10 bases lay in between. Here the CDR3 DNA reads TGCGCCAGCAGCTTGGGGGGACCCCACTCTGGAAACACCATATATTTT. Translating gives CASSLGGPHSGNTIYF.

This chain uses TRBV2 with TRBJ2-3; 12 bases are shared with TRBD2. Trimming removed 4 bases from V and 2 bases from J; junction bases left unmatched: 4. This CDR3 region has 16 residues. CDR1 and CDR2 from the germline V gene are SNHLY and FYNNEI. This CDR3 reads CASSGSSGRATDTQYF. CDR3 DNA: TGTGCCAGCAGTGGGTCTAGCGGGAGGGCCACAGATACGCAGTATTTT.

A few counts support this clone. This chain joins TRBV7-2 and TRBJ2-2; D ambiguous. Germline CDR1 is SGHTA and CDR2 is FQGNSA. The CDR3 contains 14 residues. Trimming took 1 base from V and 7 from J, leaving 10 bases between them. As DNA, the CDR3 is TGTGCCAGCAGCTTAGTTTTTAGGCTCGGGGAGCTGTTTTTT. Its translation is CASSLVFRLGELFF.